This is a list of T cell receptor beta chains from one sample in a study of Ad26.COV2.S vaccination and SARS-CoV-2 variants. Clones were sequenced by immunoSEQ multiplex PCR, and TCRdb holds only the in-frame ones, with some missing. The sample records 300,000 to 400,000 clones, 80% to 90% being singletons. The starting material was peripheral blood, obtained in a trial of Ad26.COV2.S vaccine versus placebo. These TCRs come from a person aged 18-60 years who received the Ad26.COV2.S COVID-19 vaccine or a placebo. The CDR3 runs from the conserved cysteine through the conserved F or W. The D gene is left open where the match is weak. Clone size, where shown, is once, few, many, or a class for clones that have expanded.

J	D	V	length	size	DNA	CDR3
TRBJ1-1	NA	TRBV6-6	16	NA	TGTGCCAGCAGTTACTTCGATGGGGCGGAAAACACTGAAGCTTTCTTT	CASSYFDGAENTEAFF
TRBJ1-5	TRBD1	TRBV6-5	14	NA	TGTGCCAGCATCCGACAGGGCAGCAATCAGCCCCAGCATTTT	CASIRQGSNQPQHF
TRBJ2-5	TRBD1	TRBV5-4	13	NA	TGTGCCAGCAAACAGGGGGTAGACGAGACCCAGTACTTC	CASKQGVDETQYF
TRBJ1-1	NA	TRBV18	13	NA	TGTGCCAGCTCACAGGGACGGAACACTGAAGCTTTCTTT	CASSQGRNTEAFF
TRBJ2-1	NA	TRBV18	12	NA	TGTGCCAGCTCACCAGTCGAAGTTGAGCAGTTCTTC	CASSPVEVEQFF
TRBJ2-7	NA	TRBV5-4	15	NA	TGTGCCAGCAGCTCCGCCGGGACGGTAACCTACGAGCAGTACTTC	CASSSAGTVTYEQYF
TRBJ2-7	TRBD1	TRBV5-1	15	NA	TGCGCCAGCAGCTTGACCCTTGGACAGGGCTACGAGCAGTACTTC	CASSLTLGQGYEQYF
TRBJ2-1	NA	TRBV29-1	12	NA	TGCAGCGTGTGGGACGGACTTAATGAGCAGTTCTTC	CSVWDGLNEQFF
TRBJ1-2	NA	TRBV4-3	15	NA	TGCGCCAGCAGCCAAGATCCAGGGGATCGGTATGGCTACACCTTC	CASSQDPGDRYGYTF
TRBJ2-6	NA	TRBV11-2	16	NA	TGTGCCAGCAGCTTAGTGGGGGGGCATGGGGCCAACGTCCTGACTTTC	CASSLVGGHGANVLTF
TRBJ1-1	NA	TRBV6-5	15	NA	TGTGCCAGCAGAAACAGCGACGGAAGGAACACTGAAGCTTTCTTT	CASRNSDGRNTEAFF
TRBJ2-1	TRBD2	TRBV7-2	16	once	TGTGCCAGCAGCTTGAGACTAGCGGGAGTCGGGAATGAGCAGTTCTTC	CASSLRLAGVGNEQFF
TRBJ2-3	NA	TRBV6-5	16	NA	TGTGCCAGCAGTTACTCGAGTTGGGGACCCACAGATACGCAGTATTTT	CASSYSSWGPTDTQYF
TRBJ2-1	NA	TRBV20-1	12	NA	TGCAGTGCTAGTACCTATTACAATGAGCAGTTCTTC	CSASTYYNEQFF
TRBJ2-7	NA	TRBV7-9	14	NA	TGTGCCAGCAGCTTAGGGCAGGGGCTCTACGAGCAGTACTTC	CASSLGQGLYEQYF
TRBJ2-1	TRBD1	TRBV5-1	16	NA	TGCGCCAGCAGCTCAGGTAGCGGACAGGGTCCCAATGAGCAGTTCTTC	CASSSGSGQGPNEQFF